The clone carrying this T cell receptor (beta chain) came up many times. Its specificity is not known. The entry originates in a study of regulatory T cells in long-lasting Graves disease. Time point: newly diagnosed GD, antithyroid drugs for less than 3 months. Making the TCR library involved RNA that had been extracted from PBMCs. The source of the patients was an endocrinology department in Xi'an, China. Peripheral blood, Nine milliliters per patient, was collected in EDTA tubes. Combining iRepertoire HTBI primers with Arm-PCR of CDR3 regions, the authors built TCR beta libraries. MiXCR, run by TCRdb on the multiplex PCR reads, gives a single entry per CDR3 protein. The sample carries about 240,000 distinct CDR3 sequences, around 20% recorded once. V shed 5 bases, J shed 2 bases, and the junction held 7 bases outside the gene matches. Germline loops: CDR1 SEHNR, CDR2 FQNEAQ (reference sequence). This CDR3 has 16 amino acids.

Regarding the study as a whole: Fewer public clonotypes were shared by new patients (roughly 970) than by persistent patients (2,741).

The starting material was peripheral blood mononuclear cells (PBMCs), obtained at new diagnosis, from a patient treated with antithyroid drugs. The TCR was taken from a female donor with Graves disease. This rearrangement joins TRBV7-9 to TRBJ1-4; 8 bases are a match to TRBD1. The CDR3 protein is CASSQGQGGTNEKLFF. The CDR3 DNA follows: TGTGCCAGCAGCCAAGGACAGGGAGGCACTAATGAAAAACTGTTTTTT. Variable domain in full (rest from reference TRBV7-9 and TRBJ1-4): DTGVSQNPRHKITKRGQNVTFRCDPISEHNRLYWYRQTLGQGPEFLTYFQNEAQLEKSRLLSDRFSAERPKGSFSTLEIQRTEQGDSAMYLCASSQGQGGTNEKLFFGSGTQLSVL.